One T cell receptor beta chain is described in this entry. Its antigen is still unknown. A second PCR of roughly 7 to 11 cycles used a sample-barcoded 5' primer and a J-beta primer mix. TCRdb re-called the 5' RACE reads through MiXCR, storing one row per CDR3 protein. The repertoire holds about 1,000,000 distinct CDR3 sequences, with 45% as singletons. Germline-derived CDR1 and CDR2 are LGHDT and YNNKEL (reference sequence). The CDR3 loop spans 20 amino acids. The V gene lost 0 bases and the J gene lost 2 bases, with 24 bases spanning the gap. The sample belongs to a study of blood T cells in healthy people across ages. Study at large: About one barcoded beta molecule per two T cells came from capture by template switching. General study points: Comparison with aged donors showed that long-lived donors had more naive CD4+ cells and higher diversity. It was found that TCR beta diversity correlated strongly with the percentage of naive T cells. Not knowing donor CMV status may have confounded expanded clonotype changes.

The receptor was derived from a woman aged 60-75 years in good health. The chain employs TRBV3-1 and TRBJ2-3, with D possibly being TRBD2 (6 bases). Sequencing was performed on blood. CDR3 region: CASSQDVRGEQGHTTDTQYF. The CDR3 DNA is TGTGCCAGCAGCCAAGATGTGCGGGGAGAGCAGGGCCACACCACAGATACGCAGTATTTT.